The T cell receptor (beta chain) under discussion was sequenced for a study of cytomegalovirus exposure and HLA in healthy donors (dated by TCRdb to 2016 to 2017). With respect to the entire study: In an earlier analysis of around 540 of the donors, less than 350 Gb of sequence data and 95 million to 130 million unique TCR beta sequences from 180 million or so T cells were reported. Genome-wide SNP genotypes for about three fifths of the roughly 670 donors were used in a later genetic analysis, which treated that subset as a discovery cohort. Alongside the repertoire data, information on donor age, sex, ethnicity and CMV serostatus was compiled. The study aimed to test whether cataloging public T cell receptors could reveal signatures of past pathogen exposure. The T cell repertoires of several hundred subjects were profiled by immunosequencing and related to cytomegalovirus serostatus. Both class I and class II loci were covered by HLA typing, at four-digit resolution. A later analysis re-analyzed previously published TCR beta repertoires from about 600 donors and added high-resolution HLA genotyping to study TCR occurrence patterns. The number of donors typed differed by locus, with about 629-630 for A, B, C, DRB1 and DQB1, 522 for DQA1, 600 to 610 for DPA1, and around 430 for DPB1. In an earlier analysis of over 550 of the donors, high-throughput TCR beta sequencing was used to judge whether each TCR beta V gene segment behaved as functional or pseudogenic. Rather than drawing on any new phenotypic data, the later analysis identified candidate immune exposures from TCR beta sequences and the way those sequences occurred across donors. Because of strong linkage in the cohort, roughly five DR-DQ haplotypes were treated as single units for association and clustering. Among the roughly 390 genotyped donors, about 85% belonged to the genetic ancestry cluster associated with self-reported Caucasian donors. Among around 400 genotyped donors of the cohort, an average of roughly 230,000 unique TCR beta nucleotide sequences was sequenced per donor, of which approximately 18% were non-productive. In addition to the first cohort of 666 subjects, a separate validation cohort of 120 different subjects was used. All discovery cohort repertoires had been generated on a single sequencing platform. To predict cytomegalovirus infection status, the study combined high-throughput TCR immunosequencing, statistical association of individual TCRs with disease status, and machine learning. An early release that covered several hundred HLA-typed donors contained about 300 gigabases of sequencing data and about 93 million unique TCR sequences.

Libraries were built with the immunoSEQ multiplex PCR assay. The multiplex PCR relied on a mix of 60 forward primers for TCR Vbeta segments and 13 reverse primers for TCR Jbeta segments. The CDR3 region of rearranged TCR beta genes was amplified from genomic DNA by a multiplex PCR assay. On the Illumina HiSeq System, the amplified TCR beta libraries were sequenced as 87-base-pair reads. On the study's bioinformatics: A later analysis tallied roughly 78 million unique TCR beta chains across the 666 repertoires, and some 12 million of those chains were shared by two or more donors. Raw reads were error-corrected and collapsed into unique sequences by a nearest-neighbor algorithm in which closely related sequences were merged to remove PCR and sequencing errors. CDR3 sequences were aligned to IMGT reference sequences to assign V, D and J gene segments. For a sequence to be retained, a match of at least six nucleotides was required to both a V gene segment and a J gene segment. A rearrangement was called productive if the CDR3 had no stop codons and remained in frame with V and J, and every other rearrangement was called non-productive. CDR3 was defined according to IMGT convention as the region running from the second conserved V-encoded cysteine to the conserved J-encoded phenylalanine. In an earlier analysis of approximately 590 of the donors, sequences lacking an unambiguous match to a single V gene segment were excluded. In an earlier analysis of 587 of the donors, V segments were called functional above 56.7% productive rearrangements and were called segregating when the between-donor standard deviation exceeded 5%. A statistical classification framework was built to diagnose cytomegalovirus status from the catalog of TCR beta chain sequences. V and J gene assignment, in a later analysis, came from comparing TCR nucleotide sequences with IMGT/GENE-DB human TR gene sequences. A later analysis assigned CDR3 sequences and most-parsimonious VDJ recombination scenarios with the TCRdist pipeline. A later analysis defined each TCR beta chain by its CDR3 amino acid sequence plus V-gene family, and excluded reads lacking a unique V-gene family. In a later analysis, approximately 590 highly shared, low-generation-probability nucleotide sequences were removed to address suspected cross-contamination and a sequencing artifact. For each public chain, a later analysis derived a clonal expansion index from normalized ranks of inferred template counts within each repertoire. In a later analysis, generation probabilities were computed with a VDJ recombination model fitted to out-of-frame rearrangements, and the resulting probabilities were checked against IGoR. In a later analysis, TCR-TCR, TCR-HLA and TCR-CMV co-occurrence was scored with hypergeometric tests, and a repertoire-size bias correction was applied to TCR pairs. To estimate false discovery rates, a later analysis permuted the HLA or CMV assignments 20 times. In a later analysis, co-occurring TCRs were grouped with DBSCAN, and TCRdist sequence similarity was added when clustering was performed within HLA-allele-positive subsets. Repertoires with fewer than 30,000 or more than 120,000 public chains, plus five repertoires with anomalous nucleotide sharing, were excluded from co-occurrence clustering. TCRdb mirrors the immuneACCESS table, restricted to in-frame sequences. Some clones are absent from its copies; in checked studies, under half trace to an unresolved V gene, and the reason for the others is unknown. D and trimming come from the DNA, and the V and J calls and clone size come from that table. The sample contains roughly 140,000 clones, approximately 82% of them found a single time. Roughly 9.9% of the sample belongs to the ten largest clones.

The cohort was made up of approximately 670 healthy bone marrow donors. At the time of sampling, every cohort member was nominally healthy, though immune exposures that went unrecorded were likely present. The donor tested CMV seropositive, placing the donor among the 290 or so seropositive members of the cohort. Each donor provided a peripheral blood sample, and peripheral blood mononuclear cells were used for TCR beta sequencing. The Qiagen DNeasy Blood Extraction Kit was used to extract genomic DNA from the blood cell samples. V is reduced by 7 bases and J by 2 bases, leaving a spacing of 16 bases between them. The CDR3, from cysteine to phenylalanine, totals 15 residues. Kept here is only the CDR3 DNA, which spans 45 bases and is read in frame from base 1. For CDR1 and CDR2, the germline V gene lists MNHEY and SVGAGI. What the work shows at the level of the full study, not this receptor alone: The presence/absence analyses assumed that sequencing depth was roughly uniform across donors, and that assumption may not be true. Immune exposure information for the cohort was limited to CMV serostatus. Because some donors lacked HLA typing at each locus, the association tests relied only on the typed subset. An association between a missense DCLRE1C variant and V-gene and J-gene trimming of TCR beta chains was found in a later genetic analysis and replicated in an independent cohort. The study gave a list of under 200 TCR beta chains associated with cytomegalovirus. Compared with the 666-donor mean, donors in an Asian-associated ancestry cluster had fewer N-insertions in productive TCRs, according to a later genetic analysis. Linkage disequilibrium might explain the correlated functional status among segregating V segments, but an unknown experimental factor could not be excluded. When HLA alleles, especially DR and DQ, strongly co-occurred, TCR associations were difficult to assign to individual alleles. In an earlier analysis of under 600 of the donors, most TCR beta V segments were observed in productive rearrangements about 87% or about 30% of the time, broadly matching IMGT annotations. In a later analysis, more than 15,000 TCR beta sequences were associated with specific HLA alleles at a false discovery rate of 0.05. This cohort had only TCR beta chains sequenced, and the lack of alpha or paired-chain data limited which features could be detected. The earlier analysis of nearly 600 of the donors excluded around 17 rarely observed V segments, including chromosome 9 orphons, because counts were too low. While some public TCRs were present in many individuals, most TCR sequences turned up only very rarely across donors. In vitro tests confirmed that a few of the cytomegalovirus-associated TCR beta chains recognize cytomegalovirus antigens. The classifier was reported to diagnose cytomegalovirus status with high specificity and sensitivity in both the original and validation cohorts. Some IMGT-functional V segments, including TRBV6-2 and TRBV6-3, could not be told apart with the 87-base-pair reads, so those segments were excluded. According to the authors, the approach could potentially be generalized to other disease states and immunological phenotypes. In a later analysis, several top co-occurrence clusters were reported to appear linked to parvovirus B19, influenza, CMV and Epstein-Barr virus. According to a later analysis, TCR association rates differed among HLA loci, with DRB1 alleles showing the most associated TCRs and HLA-C alleles showing the fewest. A later analysis found that HLA-associated TCR beta chains were more clonally expanded and had lower generation probabilities than equally common non-associated chains. A cluster of highly shared sequence variants was judged likely to be a technical artifact of the sequencing pipeline. In a later analysis, most CMV-associated TCR beta chains were found to appear HLA-restricted, with HLA associations seemingly driven largely by CMV exposure. A further reported finding was that TCR beta sequences accurately predicted the HLA-A and HLA-B alleles for most subjects in the first cohort.

Concerning this clone: Its recognized antigen is unknown. Base quality data are lacking; no much larger clone is found one base away.

Sequencing was performed on PBMCs. The source of this sequence is a woman aged 60-70 years in good health and CMV-seropositive. The chain joins TRBV6-5 to TRBJ2-3, with a weak D call of TRBD2 (5 bases match). DNA sequence: TGTGCCAGCACCGACGTTGGAGGTAACACAGATACGCAGTATTTT. The translation is CASTDVGGNTDTQYF.